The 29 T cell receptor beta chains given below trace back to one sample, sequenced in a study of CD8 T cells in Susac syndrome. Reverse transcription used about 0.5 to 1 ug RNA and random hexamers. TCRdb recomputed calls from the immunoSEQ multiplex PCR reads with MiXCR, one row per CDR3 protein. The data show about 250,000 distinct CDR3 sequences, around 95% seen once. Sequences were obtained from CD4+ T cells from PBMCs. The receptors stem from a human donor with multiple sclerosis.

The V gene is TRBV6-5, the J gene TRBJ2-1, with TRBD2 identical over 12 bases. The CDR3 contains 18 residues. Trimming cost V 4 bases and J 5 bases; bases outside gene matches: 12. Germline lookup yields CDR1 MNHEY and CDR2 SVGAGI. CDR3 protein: CASSSPRTSGTSNNEQFF. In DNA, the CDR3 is TGTGCCAGCAGTTCCCCCCGGACTAGCGGGACGAGCAACAATGAGCAGTTCTTC.

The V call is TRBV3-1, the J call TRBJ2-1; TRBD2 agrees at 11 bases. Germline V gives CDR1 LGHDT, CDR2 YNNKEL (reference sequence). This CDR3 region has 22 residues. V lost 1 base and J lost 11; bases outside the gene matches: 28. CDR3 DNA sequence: TGTGCCAGCAGCCAAGGGATATTCTTTGCGACATTGAAGGCGACTAGCGGGATCAAGCAGTTCTTC. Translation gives CASSQGIFFATLKATSGIKQFF.

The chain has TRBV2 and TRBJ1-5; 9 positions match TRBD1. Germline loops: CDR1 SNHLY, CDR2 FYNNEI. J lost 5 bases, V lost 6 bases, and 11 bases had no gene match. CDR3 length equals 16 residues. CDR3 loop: CASRPHRGRRDQPQHF. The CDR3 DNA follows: TGTGCCAGCAGACCCCACAGGGGGCGGAGGGATCAGCCCCAGCATTTT.

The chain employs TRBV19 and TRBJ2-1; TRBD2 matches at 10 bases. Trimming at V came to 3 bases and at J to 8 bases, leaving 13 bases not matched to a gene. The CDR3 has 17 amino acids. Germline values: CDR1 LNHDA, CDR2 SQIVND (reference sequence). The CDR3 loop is CASSISPASGRPHEQFF. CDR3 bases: TGTGCCAGTAGTATTAGCCCCGCTAGCGGGAGACCTCATGAGCAGTTCTTC.

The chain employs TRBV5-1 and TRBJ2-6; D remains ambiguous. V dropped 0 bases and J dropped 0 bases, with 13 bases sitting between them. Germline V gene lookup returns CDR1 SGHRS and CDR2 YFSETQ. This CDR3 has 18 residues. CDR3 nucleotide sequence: TGCGCCAGCAGCTTGGGCCCCAGGTCCTCCTCTGGGGCCAACGTCCTGACTTTC. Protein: CASSLGPRSSSGANVLTF.

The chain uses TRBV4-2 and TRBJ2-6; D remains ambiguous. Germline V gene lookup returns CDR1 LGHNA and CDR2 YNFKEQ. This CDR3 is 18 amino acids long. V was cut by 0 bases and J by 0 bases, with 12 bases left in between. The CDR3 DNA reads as TGTGCCAGCAGCCAAGAGGACCCCCGGAGCTCTGGGGCCAACGTCCTGACTTTC. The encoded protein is CASSQEDPRSSGANVLTF.

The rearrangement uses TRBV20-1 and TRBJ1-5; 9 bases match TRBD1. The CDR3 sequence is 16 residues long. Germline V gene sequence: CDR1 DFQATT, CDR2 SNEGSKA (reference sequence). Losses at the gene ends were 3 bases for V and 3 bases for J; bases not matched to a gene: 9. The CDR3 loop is CSASDQQGADNQPQHF. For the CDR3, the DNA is TGCAGTGCTAGTGATCAACAGGGGGCAGACAATCAGCCCCAGCATTTT.

CDR3 sequence: CASSLGQGARYEQYF. Here the CDR3 DNA reads TGCGCCAGCAGCTTGGGACAGGGGGCGCGGTACGAGCAGTACTTC. The chain employs TRBV5-1 and TRBJ2-7, with TRBD1 matching 10 bases. V lost 0 bases, J lost 4 bases, and 4 bases stayed unmatched. This CDR3 spans 15 amino acids. CDR1 SGHRS and CDR2 YFSETQ come from the germline V gene.

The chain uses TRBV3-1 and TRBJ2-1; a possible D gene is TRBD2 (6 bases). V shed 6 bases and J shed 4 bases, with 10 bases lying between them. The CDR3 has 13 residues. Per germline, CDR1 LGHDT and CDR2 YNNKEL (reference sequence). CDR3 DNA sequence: TGTGCCAGCAGTTCGACTAGGTACAATGAGCAGTTCTTC. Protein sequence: CASSSTRYNEQFF.

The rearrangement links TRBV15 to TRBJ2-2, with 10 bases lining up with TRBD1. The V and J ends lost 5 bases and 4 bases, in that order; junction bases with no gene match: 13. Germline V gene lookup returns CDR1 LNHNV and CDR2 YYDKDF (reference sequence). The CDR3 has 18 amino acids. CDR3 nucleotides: TGTGCCACCAGCGGTCCGGGACAGGGGACTTTAGGCACCGGGGAGCTGTTTTTT. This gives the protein CATSGPGQGTLGTGELFF. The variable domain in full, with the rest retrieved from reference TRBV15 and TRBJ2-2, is DAMVIQNPRYQVTQFGKPVTLSCSQTLNHNVMYWYQQKSSQAPKLLFHYYDKDFNNEADTPDNFQSRRPNTSFCFLDIRSPGLGDTAMYLCATSGPGQGTLGTGELFFGEGSRLTVL.

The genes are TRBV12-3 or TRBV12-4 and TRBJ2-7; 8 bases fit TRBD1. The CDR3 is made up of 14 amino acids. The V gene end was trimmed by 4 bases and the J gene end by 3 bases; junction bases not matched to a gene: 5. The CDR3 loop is CASSSRQGLYEQYV. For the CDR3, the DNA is TGTGCCAGCAGTTCCCGACAGGGGCTCTACGAGCAGTACGTC.

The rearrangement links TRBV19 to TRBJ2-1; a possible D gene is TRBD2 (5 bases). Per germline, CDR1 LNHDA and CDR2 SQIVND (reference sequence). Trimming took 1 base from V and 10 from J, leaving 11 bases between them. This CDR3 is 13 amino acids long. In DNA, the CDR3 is TGTGCCAGTAGTATAGTCCTAGCCGGCGAGCAGTTCTTC. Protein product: CASSIVLAGEQFF.

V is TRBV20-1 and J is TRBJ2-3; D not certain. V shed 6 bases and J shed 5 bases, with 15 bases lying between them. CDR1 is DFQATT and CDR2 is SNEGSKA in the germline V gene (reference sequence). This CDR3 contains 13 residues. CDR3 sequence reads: CSAGPRVGDTQYF. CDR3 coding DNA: TGCAGTGCCGGGCCCCGGGTAGGAGATACGCAGTATTTT.

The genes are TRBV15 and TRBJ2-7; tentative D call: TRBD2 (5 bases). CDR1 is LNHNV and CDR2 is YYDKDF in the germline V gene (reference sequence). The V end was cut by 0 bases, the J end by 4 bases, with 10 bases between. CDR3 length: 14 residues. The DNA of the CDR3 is TGTGCCACCAGCAGAGATCTTTCGGGGTACGAGCAGTACGTC. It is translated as CATSRDLSGYEQYV.

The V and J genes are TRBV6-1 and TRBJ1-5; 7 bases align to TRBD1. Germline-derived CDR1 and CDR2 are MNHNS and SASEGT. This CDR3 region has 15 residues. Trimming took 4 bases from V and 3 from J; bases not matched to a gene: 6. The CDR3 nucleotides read TGTGCCAGCAGTGGAGAGGGGGCATCCAATCAGCCCCAGCATTTT. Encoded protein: CASSGEGASNQPQHF.

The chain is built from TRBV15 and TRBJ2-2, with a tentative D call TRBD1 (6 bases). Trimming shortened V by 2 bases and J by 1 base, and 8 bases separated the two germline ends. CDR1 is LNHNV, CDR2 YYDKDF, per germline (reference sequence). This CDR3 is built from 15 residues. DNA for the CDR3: TGTGCCACCAGCAGACAGGACAGGAACACCGGGGAGCTGTTTTTT. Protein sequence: CATSRQDRNTGELFF.

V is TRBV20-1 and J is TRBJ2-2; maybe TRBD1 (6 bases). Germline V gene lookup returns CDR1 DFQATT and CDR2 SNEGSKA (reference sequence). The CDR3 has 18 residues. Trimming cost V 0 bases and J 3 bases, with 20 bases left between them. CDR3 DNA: TGCAGTGCTAGAGATCTTTTAACCCGGACAGCCTACACCGGGGAGCTGTTTTTT. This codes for CSARDLLTRTAYTGELFF.

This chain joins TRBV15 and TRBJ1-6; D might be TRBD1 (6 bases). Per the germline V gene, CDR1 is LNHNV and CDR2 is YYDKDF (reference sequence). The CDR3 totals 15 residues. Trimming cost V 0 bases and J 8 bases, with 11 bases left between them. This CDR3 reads CATSRDLQGDSPLHF. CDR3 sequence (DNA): TGTGCCACCAGCAGAGATTTACAGGGTGATTCACCCCTCCACTTT.

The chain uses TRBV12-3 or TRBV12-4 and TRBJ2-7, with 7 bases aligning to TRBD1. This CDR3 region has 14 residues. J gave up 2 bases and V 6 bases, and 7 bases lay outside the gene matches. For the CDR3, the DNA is TGTGCCAGCAGCCAGAATCAGGGGGCCTACGAGCAGTACTTC. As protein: CASSQNQGAYEQYF.

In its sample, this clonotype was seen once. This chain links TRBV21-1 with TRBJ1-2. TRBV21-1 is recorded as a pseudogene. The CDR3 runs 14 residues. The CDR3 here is CASTHYGAEYGYTF. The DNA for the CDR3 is TGTGCCAGCACCCACTATGGGGCTGAGTATGGCTACACCTTC.

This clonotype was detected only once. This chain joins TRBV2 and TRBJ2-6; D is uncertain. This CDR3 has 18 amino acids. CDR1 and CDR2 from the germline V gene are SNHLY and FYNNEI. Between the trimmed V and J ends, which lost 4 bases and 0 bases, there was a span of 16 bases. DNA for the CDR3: TGTGCCAGCAGTGCGAACCAGCGTCTGGGCTCTGGGGCCAACGTCCTGACTTTC. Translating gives CASSANQRLGSGANVLTF.

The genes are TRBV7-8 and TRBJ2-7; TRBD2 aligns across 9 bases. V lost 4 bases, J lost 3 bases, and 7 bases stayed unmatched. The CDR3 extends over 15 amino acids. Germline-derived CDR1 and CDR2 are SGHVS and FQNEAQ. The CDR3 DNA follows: TGTGCCAGCAGCTATGGAGCGGGGGGTCACTACGAGCAGTACTTC. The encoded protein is CASSYGAGGHYEQYF.

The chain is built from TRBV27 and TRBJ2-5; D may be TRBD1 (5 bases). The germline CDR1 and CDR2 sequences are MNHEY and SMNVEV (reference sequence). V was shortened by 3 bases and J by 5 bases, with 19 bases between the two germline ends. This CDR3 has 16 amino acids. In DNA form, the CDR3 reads TGTGCCAGCAGTTTGTACAGGCTTGGTGACGAGGAGACCCAGTACTTC. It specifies CASSLYRLGDEETQYF.

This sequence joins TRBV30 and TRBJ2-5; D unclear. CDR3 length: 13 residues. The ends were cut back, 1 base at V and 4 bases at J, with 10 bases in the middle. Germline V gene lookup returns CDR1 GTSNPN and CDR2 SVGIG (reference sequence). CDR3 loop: CAWSETAPETQYF. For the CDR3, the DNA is TGTGCCTGGAGTGAAACAGCGCCAGAGACCCAGTACTTC.

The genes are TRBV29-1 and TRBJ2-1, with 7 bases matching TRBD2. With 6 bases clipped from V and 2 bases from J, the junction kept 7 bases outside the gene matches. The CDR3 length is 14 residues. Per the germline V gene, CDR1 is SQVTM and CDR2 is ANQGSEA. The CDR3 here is CSVDRLAAYNEQFF. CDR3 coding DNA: TGCAGCGTCGACAGACTAGCAGCCTACAATGAGCAGTTCTTC.

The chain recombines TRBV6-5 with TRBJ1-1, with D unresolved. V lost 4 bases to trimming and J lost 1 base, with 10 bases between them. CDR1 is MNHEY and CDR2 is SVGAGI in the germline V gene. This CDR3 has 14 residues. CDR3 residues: CASSSGWANTEAFF. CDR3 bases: TGTGCCAGCAGTTCTGGCTGGGCGAACACTGAAGCTTTCTTT.

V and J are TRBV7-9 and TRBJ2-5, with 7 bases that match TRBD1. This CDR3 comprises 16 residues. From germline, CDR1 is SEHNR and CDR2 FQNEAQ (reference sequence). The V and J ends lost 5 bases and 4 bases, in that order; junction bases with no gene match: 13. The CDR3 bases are TGTGCCAGCAGCCCCCTAGCAGGGGGAGTAGGAGAGACCCAGTACTTC. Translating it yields CASSPLAGGVGETQYF.

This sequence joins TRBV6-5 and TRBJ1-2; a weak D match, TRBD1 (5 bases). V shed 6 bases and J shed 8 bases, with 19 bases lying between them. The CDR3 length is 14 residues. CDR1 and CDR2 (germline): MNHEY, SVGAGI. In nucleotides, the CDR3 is TGTGCCAGCAGCCGCCCCGGGACCCGGAGAGGCTACACCTTC. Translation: CASSRPGTRRGYTF.

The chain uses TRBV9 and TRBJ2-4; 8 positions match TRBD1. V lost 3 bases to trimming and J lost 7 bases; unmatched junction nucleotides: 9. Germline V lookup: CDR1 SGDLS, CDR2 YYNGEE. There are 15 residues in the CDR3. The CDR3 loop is CASSATQGAPNIQYF. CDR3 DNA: TGTGCCAGCAGCGCAACTCAGGGGGCGCCCAACATTCAGTACTTC.